A selection of T cell receptor beta chains follows, all from one sample in a study of CD4+ T cells in melanoma. This table comes from immunoSEQ multiplex PCR, and its TCRdb copy is limited to in-frame clones, with some not included. The sample has 9,500 or so clones, less than 80% seen once. Sequences were obtained from cells from a culture (not recorded whether cultured in vitro). The origin of the receptors is a human donor with melanoma. The CDR3 runs from the conserved cysteine through the conserved F or W. A D gene is named only where the DNA matches it firmly. A clone size is listed for some rows: how often the clone was seen (once, few, many), or a class if it is expanded.

clone_size j_call v_call d_call cdr3_aa cdr3_nt
NA TRBJ2-6 TRBV5-4 TRBD2 CASSGQSGSGNVLTF TGTGCCAGCAGCGGACAGAGCGGGAGTGGCAACGTCCTGACTTTC
NA TRBJ1-5 TRBV19 NA CASSDQGYSNQPQHF TGTGCCAGTAGCGATCAGGGATATAGCAATCAGCCCCAGCATTTT
NA TRBJ2-3 TRBV11-3 NA CASSPQGLTSTDTQYF TGTGCCAGCAGTCCCCAAGGCCTGACTAGTACAGATACGCAGTATTTT
NA TRBJ1-3 TRBV9 NA CASSLAGGRSGNTIYF TGTGCCAGCAGCCTTGCCGGGGGTCGCTCTGGAAACACCATATATTTT
NA TRBJ1-1 TRBV6-6 NA CASSDRTEMNTEAFF TGTGCCAGCAGTGACCGGACAGAAATGAACACTGAAGCTTTCTTT
NA TRBJ2-1 TRBV6-1 NA CASSEALRAYNEQFF TGTGCCAGCAGTGAAGCTCTGCGGGCCTACAATGAGCAGTTCTTC
NA TRBJ1-4 TRBV5-6 NA CASSLPGGGEKLFF TGTGCCAGCAGCCTTCCCGGAGGGGGTGAAAAACTGTTTTTT
few TRBJ1-4 TRBV6-5 TRBD1 CASSPTGDNEKLFF TGTGCCAGCAGTCCTACAGGGGACAATGAAAAACTGTTTTTT
few TRBJ1-4 TRBV14 NA CASSLTTGSGLEKLFF TGTGCCAGCAGCCTTACCACAGGGTCCGGACTGGAAAAACTGTTTTTT
NA TRBJ2-5 TRBV28 TRBD1 CASSSSGTAQETQYF TGTGCCAGCAGTTCATCCGGGACAGCTCAAGAGACCCAGTACTTC
few TRBJ1-6 TRBV2 NA CASTLRRNSPLHF TGTGCCAGCACCCTTCGCCGGAATTCACCCCTCCACTTT
few TRBJ1-4 TRBV11-2 NA CASSPRPGAGEKLFF TGTGCCAGCAGCCCACGTCCAGGGGCGGGTGAAAAACTGTTTTTT
NA TRBJ1-1 TRBV30 NA CAWSAGVAVLF TGTGCCTGGAGTGCGGGTGTGGCGGTCCTCTTT
few TRBJ2-7 TRBV29-1 NA CSVEDMGPRREQYF TGCAGCGTTGAAGATATGGGCCCCCGCAGGGAGCAGTACTTC
NA TRBJ2-5 TRBV19 TRBD2 CASSIGRLWVTSGKETQYF TGTGCCAGTAGTATCGGCCGGCTATGGGTGACTAGCGGAAAAGAGACCCAGTACTTC
NA TRBJ2-3 TRBV7-2 TRBD2 CASSLRRGGTTDTQYF TGTGCCAGCAGCTTAAGGCGGGGAGGGACCACAGATACGCAGTATTTT
few TRBJ1-1 TRBV15 TRBD1 CATRTGGMNTEAFF TGTGCCACCAGGACAGGGGGCATGAACACTGAAGCTTTCTTT
once TRBJ1-2 TRBV6-5 NA CASSYQGDYGYTF TGTGCCAGCAGTTATCAGGGTGACTATGGCTACACCTTC
once TRBJ2-2 TRBV21-1 NA CASSKRVGTPTLTGELFF TGTGCCAGCAGCAAAAGGGTTGGGACTCCGACCCTCACCGGGGAGCTGTTTTTT
NA TRBJ2-5 TRBV19 NA CATRWVSTQYF TGTGCCACACGTTGGGTTTCGACCCAGTACTTC
NA TRBJ2-7 TRBV5-6 NA CASSLKRGTFGFSYEQYF TGTGCCAGCAGCTTGAAGCGCGGGACTTTCGGATTCTCCTACGAGCAGTACTTC
NA TRBJ2-2 TRBV5-6 TRBD1 CASSQQGAGGELFF TGTGCCAGCAGCCAACAGGGGGCAGGCGGGGAGCTGTTTTTT
NA TRBJ1-1 TRBV30 NA CAWTDTGQAGTEAFF TGTGCCTGGACCGATACAGGGCAGGCGGGCACTGAAGCTTTCTTT
NA TRBJ1-1 TRBV7-9 NA CASRGQRNTEAFF TGTGCCAGCAGAGGACAGAGGAACACTGAAGCTTTCTTT
NA TRBJ2-5 TRBV6-5 TRBD2 CASSSSGETQYF TGTGCCAGCAGTTCTAGCGGAGAGACCCAGTACTTC
NA TRBJ2-5 TRBV6-5 NA CASSPGVYGVQYF TGTGCCAGCAGTCCCGGCGTTTATGGGGTCCAGTACTTC
NA TRBJ2-7 TRBV18 NA CASSPQTGLYEQYF TGTGCCAGCTCACCTCAGACGGGGTTGTACGAGCAGTACTTC
NA TRBJ1-1 TRBV12-5 NA CASGLVLGRLRTEAFF TGTGCTAGTGGTTTGGTACTTGGGAGGTTGAGGACTGAAGCTTTCTTT
few TRBJ2-2 TRBV18 NA CASSPPVTGELFF TGTGCCAGCTCACCACCTGTGACCGGGGAGCTGTTTTTT
NA TRBJ1-1 TRBV6-1 NA CASSREWVNTEAFF TGTGCCAGCAGTCGGGAATGGGTGAACACTGAAGCTTTCTTT
few TRBJ2-6 TRBV7-3 NA CASTLGTSGANVLTF TGTGCCAGCACCTTGGGTACCTCTGGGGCCAACGTCCTGACTTTC